The 20 T cell receptor beta chains below were found in one sample sequenced in a study of blood T cell repertoires in COVID-19. Only in-frame clones appear in the TCRdb table, and some are missing; sequencing was by immunoSEQ multiplex PCR. The data hold some 300,000 clones, with around 89% observed a single time. Sequences were obtained from PBMCs or T cells enriched from blood (not recorded which). These receptors originate from a woman aged 55-69 years in a cohort exposed to, infected with or recovered from COVID-19 (not recorded which).

This rearrangement joins TRBV18 to TRBJ2-1; D perhaps matches TRBD1 (5 bases). V dropped 1 base and J dropped 2 bases, with 12 bases sitting between them. This CDR3 region has 16 residues. Germline CDR1 reads KGHSH; CDR2 reads LQKENI. CDR3 nucleotides: TGTGCCAGCTCACCACGGGGCCGCGTGACCTACAATGAGCAGTTCTTC. Translation gives CASSPRGRVTYNEQFF.

This clone was observed a single time. V usage is TRBV27 and J usage is TRBJ2-5; 8 nucleotides match TRBD2. The germline CDR1 and CDR2 sequences are MNHEY and SMNVEV (reference sequence). The CDR3 has 14 residues. V shed 6 bases and J 5 bases; nucleotides not matched to a gene: 8. The CDR3 DNA is TGTGCCAGCAGCCCCCCGGGAGGGCTGGAGACCCAGTACTTC. This translates into CASSPPGGLETQYF.

This sequence joins TRBV5-8 and TRBJ1-4, with D perhaps TRBD1 (5 bases). There are 14 residues in the CDR3. Germline loops: CDR1 SGHTS, CDR2 YDEGEE. V gave up 1 base and J gave up 4 bases, with 8 bases separating them. CDR3 sequence (DNA): TGTGCCAGCAGCTTGTGGGGGGGTAATGAAAAACTGTTTTTT. This sequence encodes CASSLWGGNEKLFF.

This chain links TRBV3-1 (or the pseudogene TRBV3-2) with TRBJ2-1; tentative D call: TRBD2 (6 bases). The CDR3 runs 14 residues. V was pared by 0 bases and J by 10 bases, with 13 bases between. Germline CDR1 reads LGHDT; CDR2 reads YNNKEL (reference sequence). The CDR3 spells CASSQELALNEQFF. The CDR3 bases are TGTGCCAGCAGCCAAGAACTAGCATTGAACGAGCAGTTCTTC.

The genes are TRBV6-2 or TRBV6-3 and TRBJ1-5; no definite D call. This CDR3 contains 14 residues. Looked up from germline, CDR1 is MNHEY and CDR2 is SVGEGT. Trimming cost V 5 bases and J 6 bases, with 14 bases left between them. The DNA of the CDR3 is TGTGCCAGCAGTCAGGCAATGAGGGCTCAGCCCCAGCATTTT. Amino acid sequence: CASSQAMRAQPQHF.

The chain recombines TRBV3-1 (or the pseudogene TRBV3-2) with TRBJ2-5, with D perhaps TRBD2 (6 bases). The CDR3 is made up of 15 amino acids. Germline V gene lookup returns CDR1 LGHDT and CDR2 YNNKEL (reference sequence). V lost 4 bases to trimming and J lost 5 bases, with 17 bases between them. CDR3 coding DNA: TGTGCCAGCAGCCCCCTCACTAGCTTGGGGGAGACCCAGTACTTC. Its protein product is CASSPLTSLGETQYF.

J is TRBJ1-1 and V is TRBV14; no clear D. This CDR3 is built from 14 residues. Trimming took 1 base from V and 11 from J, leaving 17 bases between them. The germline V gene encodes CDR1 SGHDN and CDR2 FVKESK. In DNA form, the CDR3 reads TGTGCCAGCAGCCAAGCGAACAGCCGAGGGCAGGCTTTCTTT. Its protein is CASSQANSRGQAFF. Combining the CDR3 with reference TRBV14 and TRBJ1-1 gives the whole variable domain EAGVTQFPSHSVIEKGQTVTLRCDPISGHDNLYWYRRVMGKEIKFLLHFVKESKQDESGMPNNRFLAERTGGTYSTLKVQPAELEDSGVYFCASSQANSRGQAFFGQGTRLTVV.

The rearrangement joins TRBV19 to TRBJ2-7, with TRBD2 matching 13 bases. The CDR3 is 15 amino acids. V lost 5 bases, J lost 3 bases, and 4 bases stayed unmatched. Per germline, CDR1 LNHDA and CDR2 SQIVND (reference sequence). The CDR3 DNA sequence: TGTGCCAGTAGTCGGACTAGCGGGAGTTTCTACGAGCAGTACTTC. This codes for CASSRTSGSFYEQYF.

Only one count was recorded for this clone. This sequence joins TRBV7-2 and TRBJ1-2; the D gene is possibly TRBD1 (6 bases). Deletions cut 6 bases from V and 4 bases from J, with 15 bases between. Germline CDR1 reads SGHTA; CDR2 reads FQGNSA. This CDR3 has 14 amino acids. CDR3 DNA: TGTGCCAGCAGTCATTACAGGGACCTCTATGGCTACACCTTC. Encoded protein: CASSHYRDLYGYTF.

The V and J genes are TRBV5-1 and TRBJ2-5; D gene ambiguous. V was shortened by 0 bases and J by 5 bases, with 5 bases between the two germline ends. The CDR3 loop spans 12 amino acids. The germline V gene encodes CDR1 SGHRS and CDR2 YFSETQ. The CDR3 DNA is TGCGCCAGCAGCTTGGTCCTGGAGACCCAGTACTTC. Amino acid sequence: CASSLVLETQYF. The entire variable domain, with the rest obtained from reference TRBV5-1 and TRBJ2-5, is as follows: KAGVTQTPRYLIKTRGQQVTLSCSPISGHRSVSWYQQTPGQGLQFLFEYFSETQRNKGNFPGRFSGRQFSNSRSEMNVSTLELGDSALYLCASSLVLETQYFGPGTRLLVL.

This clone was seen a single time. This rearrangement joins TRBV24-1 to TRBJ2-2; 7 bases match TRBD1. CDR3 length: 16 residues. CDR1 is KGHDR and CDR2 is SFDVKD in the germline V gene. J gave up 3 bases and V 0 bases, and 3 bases lay outside the gene matches. Written as DNA, the CDR3 is TGTGCCACCAGTGATTTGGGGCAGGGGGACACCGGGGAGCTGTTTTTT. Protein sequence: CATSDLGQGDTGELFF.

V usage is TRBV7-9 and J usage is TRBJ1-5, with no clear D. The V and J ends lost 1 base and 4 bases respectively, with 8 bases between them. Looked up from germline, CDR1 is SEHNR and CDR2 is FQNEAQ (reference sequence). The CDR3 is 14 residues long. The CDR3 nucleotides are TGTGCCAGCAGCTTAGACAGCCCTAATCAGCCCCAGCATTTT. Translated: CASSLDSPNQPQHF. Drawing the rest from reference TRBV7-9 and TRBJ1-5, the complete variable domain is DTGVSQNPRHKITKRGQNVTFRCDPISEHNRLYWYRQTLGQGPEFLTYFQNEAQLEKSRLLSDRFSAERPKGSFSTLEIQRTEQGDSAMYLCASSLDSPNQPQHFGDGTRLSIL.

The chain employs TRBV29-1 and TRBJ2-7; the match to TRBD1 covers 7 bases. This CDR3 is built from 14 residues. Germline V gene data show CDR1 as SQVTM and CDR2 as ANQGSEA. V dropped 1 base and J dropped 2; count of bases not matched to a gene: 5. CDR3 coding DNA: TGCAGCGTTGAAGGGGGTCAGGGGGCCTACGAGCAGTACTTC. Its translation: CSVEGGQGAYEQYF.

The table lists this clone with a count of one. The chain joins TRBV5-6 to TRBJ1-6; perhaps TRBD1 as D (5 bases). Germline CDR1 reads SGHDT; CDR2 reads YYEEEE. The CDR3 has 16 amino acids. Trimming took 3 bases from V and 10 from J, leaving 20 bases between them. Written as DNA, the CDR3 is TGTGCCAGCAGCTCACCCTTAGAAGGGGAGGGGTCACCCCTCCACTTT. This translates into CASSSPLEGEGSPLHF.

The chain joins TRBV12-3 or TRBV12-4 to TRBJ1-5; D gene unclear. This CDR3 region has 13 residues. V was shortened by 3 bases and J by 7 bases, with 10 bases between the two germline ends. CDR3 amino acids: CASSFPGRQPQHF. The CDR3 DNA follows: TGTGCCAGCAGTTTTCCTGGTCGGCAGCCCCAGCATTTT.

This chain joins TRBV5-1 and TRBJ2-2; possible D gene TRBD2, 6 bases. The CDR3 runs 15 residues. Looked up from germline, CDR1 is SGHRS and CDR2 is YFSETQ. The ends were cut back, 1 base at V and 3 bases at J, with 10 bases in the middle. The CDR3 nucleotides are TGCGCCAGCAGCTTGATAGCGGCAGACACCGGGGAGCTGTTTTTT. This sequence encodes CASSLIAADTGELFF.

V usage is TRBV28 and J usage is TRBJ2-3, with TRBD1 matching over 7 bases. This CDR3 comprises 13 residues. Looked up from germline, CDR1 is MDHEN and CDR2 is SYDVKM. V lost 2 bases to trimming and J lost 6 bases; unmatched junction nucleotides: 2. The chain's CDR3 is CASSLGRGDTQYF. The CDR3 coding sequence is TGTGCCAGCAGTTTAGGCAGGGGGGATACGCAGTATTTT. The full variable domain, with the rest looked up from reference TRBV28 and TRBJ2-3, is DVKVTQSSRYLVKRTGEKVFLECVQDMDHENMFWYRQDPGLGLRLIYFSYDVKMKEKGDIPEGYSVSREKKERFSLILESASTNQTSMYLCASSLGRGDTQYFGPGTRLTVL.

This chain joins TRBV6-1 and TRBJ2-7, with a tentative D call TRBD2 (5 bases). This CDR3 spans 15 amino acids. V lost 3 bases and J 0 bases, leaving 12 bases between the germline ends. Germline values: CDR1 MNHNS, CDR2 SASEGT. This CDR3 reads CASSEVAGSSYEQYF. The CDR3 nucleotides are TGTGCCAGCAGTGAGGTCGCGGGTAGCTCCTACGAGCAGTACTTC.

The chain combines TRBV7-2 with TRBJ2-3; D call uncertain. The germline V gene has CDR1 SGHTA and CDR2 FQGNSA. CDR3 length: 15 amino acids. Trimming stripped 2 bases from V and 1 base from J, with 10 bases between. The DNA for the CDR3 is TGTGCCAGCAGCTTATCGTGGGCCCGCACAGATACGCAGTATTTT. Protein sequence: CASSLSWARTDTQYF.

The chain couples TRBV5-6 to TRBJ1-5; 7 nucleotides match TRBD1. From germline, CDR1 is SGHDT and CDR2 YYEEEE. The V and J ends lost 1 base and 3 bases, in that order; junction bases with no gene match: 4. This CDR3 contains 15 residues. DNA for the CDR3: TGTGCCAGCAGCTTGAGGGGACAGCCCAATCAGCCCCAGCATTTT. Its translation is CASSLRGQPNQPQHF.